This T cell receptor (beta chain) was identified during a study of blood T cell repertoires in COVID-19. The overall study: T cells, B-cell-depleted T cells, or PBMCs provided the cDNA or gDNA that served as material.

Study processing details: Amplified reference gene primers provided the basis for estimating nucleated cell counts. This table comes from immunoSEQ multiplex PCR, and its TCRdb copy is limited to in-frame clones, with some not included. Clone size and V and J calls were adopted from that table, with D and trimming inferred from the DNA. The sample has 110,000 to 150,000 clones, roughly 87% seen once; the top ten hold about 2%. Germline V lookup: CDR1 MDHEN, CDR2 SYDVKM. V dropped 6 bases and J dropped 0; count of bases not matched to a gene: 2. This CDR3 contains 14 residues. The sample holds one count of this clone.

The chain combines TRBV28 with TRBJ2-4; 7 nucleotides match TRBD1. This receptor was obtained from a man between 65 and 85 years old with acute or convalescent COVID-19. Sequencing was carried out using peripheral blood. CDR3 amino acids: CASRGQLAKNIQYF. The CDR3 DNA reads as TGTGCCAGCAGGGGACAGCTAGCCAAAAACATTCAGTACTTC.